The 9 T cell receptor beta chains presented below share a single source sample, sequenced in a study of memory CD4+ T cells and cytomegalovirus serostatus. The protocol was immunoSEQ multiplex PCR, while the TCRdb copy is restricted to in-frame clones and leaves out a portion. The sample yields approximately 61,000 clones, 80% seen once. Single viable CD3+CD4+CD8-CD45RO+ cells were sorted as the memory CD4+ T cells. Sequencing used memory CD4+ T cells from blood. The receptor set was obtained from an adult in good health and CMV-seronegative. Some clones in this sample may be carry-over from other donors' samples.

This clone has only one observation. The rearrangement links TRBV5-1 to TRBJ2-5; 8 bases map to TRBD1. The V gene's germline CDR1 is SGHRS and CDR2 YFSETQ. This CDR3 contains 14 residues. V shed 5 bases and J 2 bases; nucleotides not matched to a gene: 5. In nucleotides, the CDR3 is TGCGCCAGCAGGGCAGGGACAGGTCAAGAGACCCAGTACTTC. Its protein product is CASRAGTGQETQYF.

A few counts support this clone. The chain recombines TRBV6-1 with TRBJ2-5; no clear D. Trimming took off 4 bases at V and 5 bases at J, with 17 bases between the two ends. This CDR3 contains 15 residues. In germline, CDR1 is MNHNS, CDR2 SASEGT. In nucleotides, the CDR3 is TGTGCCAGCAGTGTTAGGCAGCCCCTTGGGGAGACCCAGTACTTC. Protein sequence: CASSVRQPLGETQYF.

This rearrangement joins TRBV19 to TRBJ2-2; 12 nucleotides line up with TRBD1. Germline V gives CDR1 LNHDA, CDR2 SQIVND (reference sequence). The CDR3 contains 17 residues. V lost 2 bases, J lost 7 bases, and 8 bases stayed unmatched. In nucleotides, the CDR3 is TGTGCCAGTAGTATATGGGGGGACAGGGGGCATGTCGGGGAGCTGTTTTTT. This encodes CASSIWGDRGHVGELFF.

The V call is TRBV11-2, the J call TRBJ2-1; TRBD2 matches at 9 bases. The CDR3 runs 13 residues. The germline V gene encodes CDR1 SGHAT and CDR2 FQNNGV. The J segment lost 7 bases and the V segment lost 5 bases, leaving 3 bases of the junction unmatched. CDR3 in DNA: TGTGCCAGCAGCGTGGGACTAGCAAATGAGCAGTTCTTC. Its translation: CASSVGLANEQFF.

This clone was counted between two and nine times. This sequence joins TRBV9 and TRBJ1-1; TRBD1 matches 7 bases. Losses at the gene ends were 4 bases for V and 8 bases for J; bases not matched to a gene: 5. The V gene's germline CDR1 is SGDLS and CDR2 YYNGEE. The CDR3 extends over 12 amino acids. The CDR3 nucleotides read TGTGCCAGCAGCCCGTTGACAGGGGAAGCTTTCTTT. Amino acids: CASSPLTGEAFF. Full variable domain (remainder filled in from reference TRBV9 and TRBJ1-1): DSGVTQTPKHLITATGQRVTLRCSPRSGDLSVYWYQQSLDQGLQFLIQYYNGEERAKGNILERFSAQQFPDLHSELNLSSLELGDSALYFCASSPLTGEAFFGQGTRLTVV.

The chain uses TRBV5-6 and TRBJ1-2, with TRBD1 matching 8 bases. Unmatched junction bases numbered 3, after V lost 2 bases and J lost 0 bases. Germline assignment: CDR1 SGHDT and CDR2 YYEEEE. The CDR3 is 15 amino acids. The DNA for the CDR3 is TGTGCCAGCAGCTTATTACAGGGGGCTAACTATGGCTACACCTTC. This codes for CASSLLQGANYGYTF.

The chain uses TRBV9 and TRBJ2-1; D perhaps matches TRBD2 (7 bases). Germline V gene data show CDR1 as SGDLS and CDR2 as YYNGEE. The CDR3 extends over 16 amino acids. V lost 4 bases, J lost 5 bases, and 19 bases lay in between. Here the CDR3 DNA reads TGTGCCAGCAGCCCCAGTTCGGGGGGCTTTAACAATGAGCAGTTCTTC. It is translated as CASSPSSGGFNNEQFF.

This sequence joins TRBV7-2 and TRBJ2-2; 14 bases line up with TRBD2. Germline CDR1 is SGHTA and CDR2 is FQGNSA. V was pared by 5 bases and J by 7 bases, with 9 bases of the junction left unmatched. The CDR3 consists of 17 residues. In nucleotides, the CDR3 is TGTGCCAGCAGCCGTCCCGGGACTAGCGGGAGCGTCGGGGAGCTGTTTTTT. Its protein is CASSRPGTSGSVGELFF.

The rearrangement uses TRBV10-3 and TRBJ1-2, with D maybe TRBD1 (5 bases). This CDR3 comprises 14 residues. The V gene lost 7 bases and the J gene lost 2 bases, with 14 bases spanning the gap. From germline, CDR1 is ENHRY and CDR2 SYGVKD. CDR3 region: CAITKWGENYGYTF. DNA of the CDR3: TGTGCCATCACTAAGTGGGGCGAAAACTATGGCTACACCTTC.